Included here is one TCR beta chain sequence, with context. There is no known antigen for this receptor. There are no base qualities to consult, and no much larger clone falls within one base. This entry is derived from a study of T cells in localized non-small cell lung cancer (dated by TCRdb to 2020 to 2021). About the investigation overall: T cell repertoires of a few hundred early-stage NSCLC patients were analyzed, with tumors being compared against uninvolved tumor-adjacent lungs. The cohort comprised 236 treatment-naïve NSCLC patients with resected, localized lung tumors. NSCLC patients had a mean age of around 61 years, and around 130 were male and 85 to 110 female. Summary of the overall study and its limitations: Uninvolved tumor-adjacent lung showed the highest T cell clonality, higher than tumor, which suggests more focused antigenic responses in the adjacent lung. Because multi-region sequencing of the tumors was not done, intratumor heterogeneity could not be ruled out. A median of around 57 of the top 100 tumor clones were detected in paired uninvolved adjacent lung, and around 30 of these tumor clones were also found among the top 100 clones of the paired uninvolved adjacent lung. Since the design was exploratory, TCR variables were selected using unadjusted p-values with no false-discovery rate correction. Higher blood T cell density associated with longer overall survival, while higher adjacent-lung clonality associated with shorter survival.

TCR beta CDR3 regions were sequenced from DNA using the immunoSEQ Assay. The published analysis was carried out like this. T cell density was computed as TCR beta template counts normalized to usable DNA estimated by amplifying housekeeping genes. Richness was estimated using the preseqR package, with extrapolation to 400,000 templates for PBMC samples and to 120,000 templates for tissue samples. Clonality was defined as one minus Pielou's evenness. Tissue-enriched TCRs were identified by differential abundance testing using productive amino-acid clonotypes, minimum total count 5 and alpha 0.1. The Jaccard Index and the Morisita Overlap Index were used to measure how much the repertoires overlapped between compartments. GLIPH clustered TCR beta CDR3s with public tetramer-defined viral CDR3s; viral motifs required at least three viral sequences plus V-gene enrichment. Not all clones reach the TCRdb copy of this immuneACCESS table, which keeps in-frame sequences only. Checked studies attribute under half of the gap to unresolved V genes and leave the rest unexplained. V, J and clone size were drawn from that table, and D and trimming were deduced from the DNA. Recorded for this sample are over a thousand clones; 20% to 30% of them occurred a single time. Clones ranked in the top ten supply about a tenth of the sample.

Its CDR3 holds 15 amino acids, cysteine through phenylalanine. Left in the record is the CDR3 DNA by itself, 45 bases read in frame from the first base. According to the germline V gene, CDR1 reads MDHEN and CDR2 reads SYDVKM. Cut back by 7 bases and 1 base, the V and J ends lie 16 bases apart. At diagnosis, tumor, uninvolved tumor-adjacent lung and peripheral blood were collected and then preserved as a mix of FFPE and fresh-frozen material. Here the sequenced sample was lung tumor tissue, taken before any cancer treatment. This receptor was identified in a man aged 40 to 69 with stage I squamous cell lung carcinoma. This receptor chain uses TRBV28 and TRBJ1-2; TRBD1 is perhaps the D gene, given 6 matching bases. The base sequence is TGTGCCAGCACTCGTGGGGGGGCTTATAACTATGGCTACACCTTC. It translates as CASTRGGAYNYGYTF.